Listed below are T cell receptor beta chains from one sample, sequenced in a study of cytomegalovirus exposure and HLA in healthy donors. TCRdb keeps only in-frame clones here, not all; method: immunoSEQ multiplex PCR. The sample holds 150,000 or so clones, roughly 83% seen once. The material sequenced was PBMCs. The origin of the receptors is a man aged 25 to 45 in good health and CMV-seronegative. Both conserved end residues are part of each CDR3. The D gene is left open where the match is weak. Only some rows state a clone size, as once, few, many or a class for expanded clones.

CDR3 DNA	CDR3 protein	clone size	V gene	J gene	D gene
TGTGCCAGCAGCTTAGCCCTGACAGACTCCTACGAGCAGTACTTC	CASSLALTDSYEQYF	NA	TRBV7-9	TRBJ2-7	NA
TGCGCCAGCAGCTTGGTGGGCAGGGGTGGGACTGAAGCTTTCTTT	CASSLVGRGGTEAFF	NA	TRBV5-1	TRBJ1-1	NA
TGTGCCAGTAGTATCGGGACAGGCCGAGGGACTGAAGCTTTCTTT	CASSIGTGRGTEAFF	NA	TRBV19	TRBJ1-1	TRBD1
TGCGCCAGCAGCCAAGATCCAGCGAGTGGCTATGGCTACACCTTC	CASSQDPASGYGYTF	NA	TRBV4-3	TRBJ1-2	NA
TGTGCCAGCAGATTGGGTCCGGTCAGGGGGCCGGATGAAAAACTGTTTTTT	CASRLGPVRGPDEKLFF	NA	TRBV5-4	TRBJ1-4	TRBD1
TGTGCCTGGAGTGTGGGTGGGGCCTATGGCTACACCTTC	CAWSVGGAYGYTF	NA	TRBV30	TRBJ1-2	NA
TGTGCCAGCAGCTTAGAAGTGAGTTTGGGACAGGAGGTCGAGCAGTACTTC	CASSLEVSLGQEVEQYF	NA	TRBV7-2	TRBJ2-7	TRBD1
TGTGCCAGCAGCTTACCTTGGCGGACTAGCGGGACCAATGAGCAGTTCTTC	CASSLPWRTSGTNEQFF	NA	TRBV7-8	TRBJ2-1	TRBD2
TGCGCCAGCAGCCAAGATTCCCCTCTAGCGGGGATGAATGAGCAGTTCTTC	CASSQDSPLAGMNEQFF	NA	TRBV4-1	TRBJ2-1	TRBD2
TGTGCCTGGAGTGGGACAGGGGGTAATTCACCCCTCCACTTT	CAWSGTGGNSPLHF	NA	TRBV30	TRBJ1-6	TRBD1
TGTGCCAGCAGCGTAGGTCTATCGGAGGAGACCCAGTACTTC	CASSVGLSEETQYF	NA	TRBV9	TRBJ2-5	NA
TGTGCCAGTAGTATCGACATCTACTATGGCTACACCTTC	CASSIDIYYGYTF	NA	TRBV19	TRBJ1-2	NA
TGTGCCAGCAGTGACAGGGGGGCGGATACGCAGTATTTT	CASSDRGADTQYF	NA	TRBV2	TRBJ2-3	NA
TGTGCCAGCAGTCGGGACAGGGGGATACAAGAGACCCAGTACTTC	CASSRDRGIQETQYF	NA	TRBV7-3	TRBJ2-5	TRBD1
TGCGCCAGCAGCCATAGCGGGGGGCGCTCCTACGAGCAGTACTTC	CASSHSGGRSYEQYF	NA	TRBV5-1	TRBJ2-7	TRBD2
TGTGCCAGCAGCTCCCAAGAGATCTACGAGCAGTACTTC	CASSSQEIYEQYF	NA	TRBV7-9	TRBJ2-7	NA
TGTGCCAGCAGCAATCTCTACGGGAACTCCGAGCAGTACTTC	CASSNLYGNSEQYF	NA	TRBV25-1	TRBJ2-7	NA
TGTGCCAGCAGTGAAGAAAGGGGACAGCCCCAGCATTTT	CASSEERGQPQHF	NA	TRBV6-1	TRBJ1-5	NA
TGTGCCAGCAGCCCCCCGGGACAGGGTGTTGAGACGAATGAAAAACTGTTTTTT	CASSPPGQGVETNEKLFF	NA	TRBV7-9	TRBJ1-4	TRBD1
TGTGCCAGCAGTCAAGATTTACCGGGACAGGGCTACGAGCAGTACTTC	CASSQDLPGQGYEQYF	NA	TRBV14	TRBJ2-7	TRBD1
TGTGCCAGCAGCCGAAACAGACTAGCGATGAACACCGGGGAGCTGTTTTTT	CASSRNRLAMNTGELFF	NA	TRBV28	TRBJ2-2	TRBD2
TGTGCCAGCAGCTCCCCGATCGGGAGGGCCGTCAATGAGCAGTTCTTC	CASSSPIGRAVNEQFF	NA	TRBV11-3	TRBJ2-1	TRBD2
TGTGCCAGCAGTGAAGGGACAGGGTTTTCCCACGAGCAGTACTTC	CASSEGTGFSHEQYF	once	TRBV6-1	TRBJ2-7	TRBD1
TGTGCCAGCAGCGTGCCCCACCCCTTAGCGATTCAAGAGACCCAGTACTTC	CASSVPHPLAIQETQYF	NA	TRBV5-4	TRBJ2-5	NA
TGTGCCATCAGTGATTTAGCTAATTCACCCCTCCACTTT	CAISDLANSPLHF	NA	TRBV10-3	TRBJ1-6	NA
TGTGCCAGCAGCTTGGGCCCCTCCGAGATCGAGCAGTACTTC	CASSLGPSEIEQYF	NA	TRBV5-5	TRBJ2-7	NA
TGCGCCAGCAGGGAAGGGGCAAACACTGAAGCTTTCTTT	CASREGANTEAFF	NA	TRBV10-2	TRBJ1-1	NA
TGTGCCAGCAGTCGACCATGGGGGACTAGCGGCACAGATACGCAGTATTTT	CASSRPWGTSGTDTQYF	NA	TRBV27	TRBJ2-3	TRBD2
TGTGCCAGTATGGTCGGGGGTGGCAATGAGCAGTTCTTC	CASMVGGGNEQFF	NA	TRBV19	TRBJ2-1	NA
TGTGCCAGCAGGGACAGCAACACTGAAGCTTTCTTT	CASRDSNTEAFF	NA	TRBV2	TRBJ1-1	NA
TGTGCCAGCAGCGTAGTACCGGACAGCCTTGAAGCTTTCTTT	CASSVVPDSLEAFF	NA	TRBV9	TRBJ1-1	NA
TGTGCCAGCAGTCAAAAAGGACAGGGAGACGGCTACACCTTC	CASSQKGQGDGYTF	NA	TRBV6-5	TRBJ1-2	TRBD1
TGTGCCAGCAGCAAGACAGGGTACGGCACTGAAGCTTTCTTT	CASSKTGYGTEAFF	NA	TRBV7-9	TRBJ1-1	TRBD1
TGTGCCAGCAGCAAACCCGGAACTAGCGGGAGGGCCGGTACGCAGTATTTT	CASSKPGTSGRAGTQYF	NA	TRBV21-1	TRBJ2-3	NA
TGTGCCAGCAGCCTAGGACTGGAGCAGTTCTTC	CASSLGLEQFF	NA	TRBV5-4	TRBJ2-1	NA
TGTGCCTGGAACCTAGGACAGTCGAACACTGAAGCTTTCTTT	CAWNLGQSNTEAFF	NA	TRBV30	TRBJ1-1	NA
TGTGCCAGCAGTTTAACAGGGTTTAGGAATCAGCCCCAGCATTTT	CASSLTGFRNQPQHF	NA	TRBV27	TRBJ1-5	NA
TGTGCCAGCAGTGATGGGGCGGAAAAACTGTTTTTT	CASSDGAEKLFF	NA	TRBV6-1	TRBJ1-4	NA
TGTGCCAGCAGTCCGACAGGGTATAGCAATCAGCCCCAGCATTTT	CASSPTGYSNQPQHF	NA	TRBV6-5	TRBJ1-5	TRBD1
TGCGCCAGCAGCCAAGGGTCCGGGACAGGGACTCCCAGGTTCTTC	CASSQGSGTGTPRFF	NA	TRBV4-1	TRBJ2-7	TRBD1
TGTGCCAGCAGTTACTTCACGGACGGGGGTTCCAACGAGCAGTACTTC	CASSYFTDGGSNEQYF	NA	TRBV6-6	TRBJ2-7	NA
TGTGCCAGCAGTTTCAGGGGACACTATGGCTACACCTTC	CASSFRGHYGYTF	NA	TRBV28	TRBJ1-2	NA
TGCGCCAGCAGCCAAAGGACTAGCGCAAACACCGGGGAGCTGTTTTTT	CASSQRTSANTGELFF	NA	TRBV4-1	TRBJ2-2	TRBD2
TGTGCCAGCAACCAAAGGGGAGGCAACTATGGCTACACCTTC	CASNQRGGNYGYTF	NA	TRBV2	TRBJ1-2	NA
TGTGCCAGCAGTGCTAGGACAGGGGGTGTAAAAAAACTGTTTTTT	CASSARTGGVKKLFF	NA	TRBV27	TRBJ1-4	TRBD1
TGCAGTGCCTTCAGGGGAACCGAGCAGTACTTC	CSAFRGTEQYF	NA	TRBV20-1	TRBJ2-7	NA
TGTGCCAGCAGCGGGGGGACCAAACCCAATGAGCAGTTCTTC	CASSGGTKPNEQFF	NA	TRBV7-6	TRBJ2-1	NA
TGTGCCAGCACCTCCCGAGCGAGCGGCACAGATACGCAGTATTTT	CASTSRASGTDTQYF	NA	TRBV11-3	TRBJ2-3	NA
TGCAGCGTTAGGGCAGAGGGTGTAAATGAAAAACTGTTTTTT	CSVRAEGVNEKLFF	few	TRBV29-1	TRBJ1-4	NA
TGTGCCAGCAGCCAGGGACTAGCACCCGGGGATGAGCAGTTCTTC	CASSQGLAPGDEQFF	once	TRBV7-7	TRBJ2-1	TRBD2
TGTGCCAGCAGTTCAGCGGGGGGGCGACAATACGAGCAGTACTTC	CASSSAGGRQYEQYF	NA	TRBV27	TRBJ2-7	TRBD2
TGCGCCAGCAGCTTGGGGGGGACACAGGGCTGGGGCATTCAGTACTTC	CASSLGGTQGWGIQYF	NA	TRBV5-1	TRBJ2-4	NA
TGTGCCAGCAGCTTAGCGCCCACCAAGACTATGAACACTGAAGCTTTCTTT	CASSLAPTKTMNTEAFF	few	TRBV11-2	TRBJ1-1	NA
TGTGCCAGCAGCCAAACTAGCGGGGGGACCTACAATGAGCAGTTCTTC	CASSQTSGGTYNEQFF	NA	TRBV5-4	TRBJ2-1	TRBD2
TGTGCCAGCAGCTTTGGGACAGGGGGTTTCAGCGCAGATACGCAGTATTTT	CASSFGTGGFSADTQYF	NA	TRBV2	TRBJ2-3	TRBD1
TGTGCCAGCAGCTCCCGGACAGGAAAAAATTCACCCCTCCACTTT	CASSSRTGKNSPLHF	NA	TRBV11-2	TRBJ1-6	TRBD1
TGTGCCTCTAACAGGGCACCTAATTCACCCCTCCACTTT	CASNRAPNSPLHF	NA	TRBV5-5	TRBJ1-6	NA
TGTGCCAGCTCACCATCCGGGGAAAAACTGTTTTTT	CASSPSGEKLFF	NA	TRBV18	TRBJ1-4	NA
TGTGCCAGCTCCGATAGCGGTCCAAGCTCCTACGAGCAGTACTTC	CASSDSGPSSYEQYF	NA	TRBV18	TRBJ2-7	NA